This T cell receptor (beta chain) stems from a study of pediatric ulcerative colitis. Study-level information: Disease was pancolitis in roughly 7 and left-sided in two, histology-confirmed.

The CDR3 spans 14 residues. Per germline, CDR1 LNHDA and CDR2 SQIVND (reference sequence). Trimming left V 1 base short and J 2 bases short, with 9 bases between. Points on this clone: Antigen specificity is unknown.

TCRdb keeps only in-frame clones here, not all; method: immunoSEQ multiplex PCR. This table has around 68,000 clones, 77% appearing once. Study-level points and caveats: Substantially fewer templates came from a couple of patients' blood samples.

The chain combines TRBV19 with TRBJ2-7, with D unresolved. This sequence originates from a boy between 10 and 17 years old with moderate ulcerative colitis. The sequencing sample was made of blood. CDR3 nucleotide sequence: TGTGCCAGTAGTATAGTTCTGTCAACCTACGAGCAGTACTTC. Protein sequence: CASSIVLSTYEQYF.